One and the same sample provided the 30 T cell receptor beta chains below, sequenced in a study of blood T cells in healthy people across ages (dated by TCRdb to the mid-2010s). Library construction relied on 5' RACE. Sequencing was performed on an Illumina HiSeq 2500. A second roughly 7 to 11 cycle PCR used a sample-barcoded 5' primer and a J-beta primer mix. TCRdb passed the public sequencing reads through fastp at Q25 and MiXCR, retaining productive beta sequences. Records with the same CDR3 protein are collapsed into one entry carrying the most frequent genes and DNA. This sample gives approximately 580,000 distinct CDR3 sequences in total; nearly 25% of them show up just once. The ten largest clones take up 8.7% of the sample. The data also belong to a second study, concerning T cells of mothers and their children.

Sequencing was done on a sample of blood. The receptors were gathered from a boy aged 5-17 years in good health.

This clonotype turned up a few times. The gene calls are TRBV4-3 and TRBJ2-3; TRBD1 or TRBD2 may be the D gene (5 bases each). There are 13 residues in the CDR3. With 3 bases removed from V and 8 bases from J, the gap between germline ends came to 12 bases. Germline V CDR1 and CDR2: LGHNA, YSLEER. The CDR3 DNA is TGCGCCAGCAGCCAGTACCGGGACGCTACGCAGTATTTT. Amino acid sequence: CASSQYRDATQYF.

There are many counts of this clonotype. The chain recombines TRBV5-1 with TRBJ2-7, with D unclear. The CDR3 covers 10 residues. CDR1 is SGHRS and CDR2 is YFSETQ in the germline V gene. Trimming left V 8 bases short and J 0 bases short, with 3 bases between. The CDR3: CASLSYEQYF. The DNA of the CDR3 is TGCGCCAGTCTCTCCTACGAGCAGTACTTC.

A few counts support this clonotype. The gene calls are TRBV6-5 and TRBJ1-5; 7 bases agree with TRBD1. The CDR3 contains 15 residues. Germline V gene lookup returns CDR1 MNHEY and CDR2 SVGAGI. With 5 bases clipped from V and 1 base from J, the junction kept 5 bases outside the gene matches. DNA for the CDR3: TGTGCCAGCAGTCGCACCAGGGGGAGCAATCAGCCCCAGCATTTT. This encodes CASSRTRGSNQPQHF.

Ten or more counts support this clonotype. V gene TRBV29-1 combines with J gene TRBJ2-1, with a tentative D call TRBD1 (6 bases). This CDR3 region has 13 residues. Trimming stripped 3 bases from V and 7 bases from J, with 13 bases between. Germline assignment: CDR1 SQVTM and CDR2 ANQGSEA. Here the CDR3 reads CSVDKQGPNEQFF. CDR3 bases: TGCAGCGTTGACAAACAGGGCCCTAATGAGCAGTTCTTC.

V is TRBV24-1 and J is TRBJ2-5; TRBD2 is a possible D gene (6 bases). This CDR3 is built from 12 residues. The V gene's germline CDR1 is KGHDR and CDR2 SFDVKD. Trimming took 4 bases from V and 4 from J, leaving 6 bases between them. The CDR3 region has the DNA TGTGCCACCAGTGAGGAGGGAGAGACCCAGTACTTC. Encoded protein: CATSEEGETQYF.

This clonotype was seen more than once but under ten times. The genes are TRBV4-3 and TRBJ2-1, with 7 positions matching TRBD1. CDR1 is LGHNA and CDR2 is YSLEER in the germline V gene. J gave up 6 bases and V 5 bases, and 13 bases lay outside the gene matches. The CDR3 extends over 16 amino acids. CDR3 coding DNA: TGCGCCAGCAGCTCTCTGAGGGACAGATTCTCCAATGAGCAGTTCTTC. Translated: CASSSLRDRFSNEQFF.

V usage is TRBV28 and J usage is TRBJ2-5; D not certain. The J call is in doubt because the DNA end fits TRBJ2-7 better. Germline V gene lookup returns CDR1 MDHEN and CDR2 SYDVKM. The CDR3 is made up of 13 amino acids. DNA of the CDR3: TGTGCCAGCACAAGAGGTTTTCGCTACGAGCAGTACTTC. Translation: CASTRGFRYEQYF.

The table lists this clonotype with a few counts. The chain carries TRBV28 and TRBJ2-2, with D hard to call. The CDR3 consists of 14 residues. Trimming took 3 bases from V and 5 from J, leaving 10 bases between them. CDR1 is MDHEN, CDR2 SYDVKM, per germline. This CDR3 reads CASSFVPRTGELFF. CDR3 sequence (DNA): TGTGCCAGCAGTTTTGTGCCGCGAACCGGGGAGCTGTTTTTT.

This chain joins TRBV10-3 and TRBJ2-3; TRBD2 agrees at 10 bases. The CDR3 spans 14 residues. With 6 bases clipped from V and 4 bases from J, the junction kept 4 bases outside the gene matches. Germline V lookup: CDR1 ENHRY, CDR2 SYGVKD. The CDR3 bases are TGTGCCATCAGCGCTAGCGGGAGCGCAGATACGCAGTATTTT. Translating gives CAISASGSADTQYF.

The chain employs TRBV7-2 and TRBJ1-3, with D maybe TRBD1 (6 bases). This CDR3 comprises 16 residues. Per the germline V gene, CDR1 is SGHTA and CDR2 is FQGNSA. V dropped 0 bases and J dropped 0 bases, with 9 bases sitting between them. The CDR3 protein is CASSLAPDSSGNTIYF. CDR3 in DNA: TGTGCCAGCAGCTTAGCTCCGGACAGCTCTGGAAACACCATATATTTT.

There are many counts of this clonotype. This rearrangement joins TRBV20-1 to TRBJ2-5, with TRBD2 matching 11 bases. The J call could be wrong; TRBJ2-7 is a better fit for the DNA end. Germline CDR1 DFQATT, CDR2 SNEGSKA (reference sequence). The CDR3 extends over 21 amino acids. The CDR3 sequence is CSARRQGLAAPRGMSHYEQYF. CDR3 in DNA: TGCAGTGCTAGAAGGCAGGGACTAGCGGCTCCTAGGGGGATGTCGCACTACGAGCAGTACTTC.

Only a few counts were recorded for this clonotype. The CDR3 DNA is TGTGCCAGCAGCACCCGGGACAGTTACGAGCAGTACTTC. Encoded protein: CASSTRDSYEQYF. The chain is built from TRBV2 and TRBJ2-7, with TRBD1 matching over 7 bases. Germline CDR1 SNHLY, CDR2 FYNNEI. The CDR3 loop spans 13 amino acids. The V segment lost 6 bases and the J segment 4 bases; nucleotides outside the gene matches: 6.

The chain uses TRBV6-1 and TRBJ2-7, with 10 bases aligning to TRBD2. Germline V gene lookup returns CDR1 MNHNS and CDR2 SASEGT. Trimming at V came to 2 bases and at J to 7 bases, leaving 5 bases not matched to a gene. The CDR3 runs 14 residues. CDR3 sequence reads: CASSESGGAEEQYF. The CDR3 region has the DNA TGTGCCAGCAGTGAAAGCGGGGGGGCTGAAGAGCAGTACTTC.

The V gene is TRBV7-6, the J gene TRBJ2-7, with unresolved D. The CDR3 has 12 amino acids. Germline-derived CDR1 and CDR2 are SGHVS and FNYEAQ. Trimming shortened V by 4 bases and J by 7 bases, and 11 bases separated the two germline ends. CDR3 DNA sequence: TGTGCCAGCAGCTCGGTCTCCCAGGAGCAGTACTTC. As protein: CASSSVSQEQYF.

The chain combines TRBV15 with TRBJ2-3; TRBD2 matches 8 bases. The CDR3 covers 15 residues. Trimming cost V 7 bases and J 2 bases; bases outside gene matches: 8. Germline loops: CDR1 LNHNV, CDR2 YYDKDF (reference sequence). The CDR3 here is CATTAGAGVTDTQYF. The CDR3 nucleotides read TGTGCCACCACCGCCGGAGCGGGAGTCACAGATACGCAGTATTTT.

This clonotype has just a few counts. The chain uses TRBV9 and TRBJ2-2, with 7 bases matching TRBD2. J lost 12 bases, V lost 3 bases, and 14 bases had no gene match. This CDR3 region has 15 residues. In germline, CDR1 is SGDLS, CDR2 YYNGEE. CDR3 loop: CASSGGGTTNEKLFF. The CDR3 bases are TGTGCCAGCAGCGGAGGTGGGACTACAAACGAGAAGCTGTTTTTT.

This clonotype was found a few times. The germline gene is not matched at one end of the junction; a read error may be the cause. This rearrangement joins TRBV20-1 to TRBJ2-5, with 13 bases that match TRBD2. CDR1 is DFQATT, CDR2 SNEGSKA, per germline (reference sequence). The CDR3 consists of 17 residues. The CDR3 loop is CSAILTSGRTDQETQHF. The CDR3 bases are TGCAGTGCCATATTGACTAGCGGGAGGACCGACCAAGAGACCCAGCACTTC.

V and J are TRBV6-2 or TRBV6-3 and TRBJ2-5, with 9 bases aligning to TRBD1. The CDR3 has 15 amino acids. J was trimmed by 4 bases and V by 4 bases; bases with no gene match: 7. Germline lookup yields CDR1 MNHEY and CDR2 SVGEGT. The CDR3 loop reads CASSSVETGGETQYF. For the CDR3, the DNA is TGTGCCAGCAGTTCGGTGGAGACAGGGGGAGAGACCCAGTACTTC.

This clonotype was seen a few times. This sequence joins TRBV4-3 and TRBJ2-2; 8 nucleotides agree with TRBD2. The CDR3 length is 17 residues. The V segment lost 2 bases and the J segment 5 bases; nucleotides outside the gene matches: 10. Germline-derived CDR1 and CDR2 are LGHNA and YSLEER. CDR3 loop: CASSQTPGGDGTGELFF. The CDR3 DNA sequence: TGCGCCAGCAGCCAAACCCCGGGAGGGGACGGGACCGGGGAGCTGTTTTTT.

The chain carries TRBV5-1 and TRBJ2-5, with TRBD1 as a possible D gene (6 bases). This CDR3 region has 15 residues. Germline CDR1 reads SGHRS; CDR2 reads YFSETQ. Between the trimmed V and J ends, which lost 1 base and 1 base, there was a span of 11 bases. The CDR3 region is CASSLLGHTQETQYF. The CDR3 DNA sequence: TGCGCCAGCAGCTTGTTGGGACACACCCAAGAGACCCAGTACTTC.

V is TRBV5-1 and J is TRBJ2-1; 11 nucleotides agree with TRBD2. The germline CDR1 and CDR2 sequences are SGHRS and YFSETQ. The V and J ends lost 3 bases and 10 bases, in that order; junction bases with no gene match: 12. The CDR3 runs to 16 residues. Here the CDR3 reads CASSYRLAGPTGEQFF. For the CDR3, the DNA is TGCGCCAGCAGCTACCGACTAGCGGGACCAACGGGCGAGCAGTTCTTC.

DNA for the CDR3: TGTGCCAGCAGCATAGACCTAGCGGGGGGGTACAATGAGCAGTTCTTC. Its translation: CASSIDLAGGYNEQFF. The chain employs TRBV5-4 and TRBJ2-1, with 12 positions matching TRBD2. Germline trimming cut 4 bases from V and 4 bases from J; bases unmatched to any gene: 6. Germline V CDR1 and CDR2: SGHNT, YYREEE (reference sequence). The CDR3 is 16 residues long.

This clonotype was recorded a few times. The rearrangement joins TRBV7-9 to TRBJ1-2, with 7 positions matching TRBD1. This CDR3 has 16 residues. Germline CDR1 is SEHNR and CDR2 is FQNEAQ (reference sequence). V dropped 1 base and J dropped 0; count of bases not matched to a gene: 5. The CDR3 nucleotides read TGTGCCAGCAGCTTAGTTGGGACAGAGACTAACTATGGCTACACCTTC. Protein: CASSLVGTETNYGYTF.

V usage is TRBV27 and J usage is TRBJ2-5; no reliable D call. Germline values: CDR1 MNHEY, CDR2 SMNVEV (reference sequence). Between the trimmed V and J ends, which lost 6 bases and 3 bases, there was a span of 8 bases. The CDR3 length is 12 residues. CDR3 DNA: TGTGCCAGCAGAGGAATGAAAGAGACCCAGTACTTC. Translating gives CASRGMKETQYF.

Only a few counts were recorded for this clonotype. For the CDR3, the DNA is TGTGCCAGCAGCCAACCAGGGGGCCCCTACGAGCAGTACTTC. Translation: CASSQPGGPYEQYF. This chain connects TRBV3-1 to TRBJ2-7; 8 bases are a match to TRBD1. This CDR3 has 14 amino acids. Germline V gene lookup returns CDR1 LGHDT and CDR2 YNNKEL (reference sequence). V shed 2 bases, J shed 2 bases, and the junction held 2 bases outside the gene matches.

This clonotype was detected only a few times. V and J are TRBV29-1 and TRBJ2-7; 12 bases fit TRBD1. The CDR3 has 15 residues. Germline lookup yields CDR1 SQVTM and CDR2 ANQGSEA. Trimming cost V 6 bases and J 5 bases; bases outside gene matches: 11. This CDR3 is CSVRAWDRGLDEQYF. CDR3 nucleotides: TGCAGCGTCCGGGCCTGGGACAGGGGGCTGGACGAGCAGTACTTC.

This chain connects TRBV20-1 to TRBJ1-2; maybe TRBD1 (5 bases). Trimming shortened V by 4 bases and J by 1 base, and 13 bases separated the two germline ends. From germline, CDR1 is DFQATT and CDR2 SNEGSKA (reference sequence). The CDR3 extends over 14 amino acids. Here the CDR3 reads CSATPGTFNYGYTF. The CDR3 DNA is TGCAGTGCTACTCCGGGGACTTTTAACTATGGCTACACCTTC.

The CDR3 protein is CASATSGRAVARVTQYF. In DNA, the CDR3 is TGTGCCAGTGCTACTAGCGGGAGGGCCGTTGCGAGGGTTACGCAGTATTTT. The V and J genes are TRBV19 and TRBJ2-3, with 13 bases identical to TRBD2. The CDR3 consists of 17 residues. Germline CDR1 reads LNHDA; CDR2 reads SQIVND (reference sequence). V trimming: 8 bases; J trimming: 8 bases; junction bases outside the gene matches: 16. The variable domain in full, with the rest retrieved from reference TRBV19 and TRBJ2-3, is DGGITQSPKYLFRKEGQNVTLSCEQNLNHDAMYWYRQDPGQGLRLIYYSQIVNDFQKGDIAEGYSVSREKKESFPLTVTSAQKNPTAFYLCASATSGRAVARVTQYFGPGTRLTVL.

V and J are TRBV6-2 or TRBV6-3 and TRBJ2-1; TRBD2 matches at 14 bases. The CDR3 has 17 residues. V trimming: 5 bases; J trimming: 7 bases; junction bases outside the gene matches: 10. Germline V gene data show CDR1 as MNHEY and CDR2 as SVGEGT. The CDR3 spells CASSRLAGGPAVNEQFF. The CDR3 bases are TGTGCCAGCAGTCGACTAGCGGGAGGGCCGGCGGTTAATGAGCAGTTCTTC.

The CDR3 DNA reads as TGTGCCAGCAGCTTAGCGCCAGGGGGAGCGGGTGACGAGACCCAGTACTTC. Its protein is CASSLAPGGAGDETQYF. V and J are TRBV7-2 and TRBJ2-5; TRBD1 is a possible D gene (7 bases). Germline assignment: CDR1 SGHTA and CDR2 FQGNSA. There are 17 residues in the CDR3. Deletions cut 0 bases from V and 5 bases from J, with 19 bases between.